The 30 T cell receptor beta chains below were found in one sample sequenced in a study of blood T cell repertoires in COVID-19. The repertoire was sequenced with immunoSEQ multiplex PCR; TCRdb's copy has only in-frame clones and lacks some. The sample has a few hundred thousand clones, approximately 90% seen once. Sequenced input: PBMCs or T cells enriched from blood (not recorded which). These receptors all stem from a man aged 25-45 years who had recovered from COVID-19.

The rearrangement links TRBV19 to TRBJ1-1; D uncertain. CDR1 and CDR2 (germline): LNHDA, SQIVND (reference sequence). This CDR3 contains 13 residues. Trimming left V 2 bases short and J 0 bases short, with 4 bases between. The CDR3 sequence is CASSIPLNTEAFF. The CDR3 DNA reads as TGTGCCAGTAGTATACCTCTGAACACTGAAGCTTTCTTT.

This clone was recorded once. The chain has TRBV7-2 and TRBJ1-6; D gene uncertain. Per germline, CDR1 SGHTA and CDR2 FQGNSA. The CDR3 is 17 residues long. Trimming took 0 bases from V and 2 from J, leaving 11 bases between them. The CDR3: CASSLAPGVPYNSPLHF. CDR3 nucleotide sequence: TGTGCCAGCAGCTTAGCGCCCGGGGTCCCCTATAATTCACCCCTCCACTTT.

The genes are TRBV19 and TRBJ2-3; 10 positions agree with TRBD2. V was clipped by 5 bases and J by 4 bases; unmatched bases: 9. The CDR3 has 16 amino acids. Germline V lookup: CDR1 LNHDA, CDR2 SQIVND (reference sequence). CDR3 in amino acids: CASSLLAGQGSDTQYF. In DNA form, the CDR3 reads TGTGCCAGTAGTCTACTAGCGGGGCAGGGGTCAGATACGCAGTATTTT.

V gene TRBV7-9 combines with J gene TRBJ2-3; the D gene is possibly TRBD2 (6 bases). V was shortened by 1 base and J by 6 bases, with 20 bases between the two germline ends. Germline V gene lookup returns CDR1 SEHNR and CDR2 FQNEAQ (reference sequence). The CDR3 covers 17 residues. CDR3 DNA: TGTGCCAGCAGCTTAGGGGGACTTCCCGAGGTTTCGGATACGCAGTATTTT. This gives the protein CASSLGGLPEVSDTQYF.

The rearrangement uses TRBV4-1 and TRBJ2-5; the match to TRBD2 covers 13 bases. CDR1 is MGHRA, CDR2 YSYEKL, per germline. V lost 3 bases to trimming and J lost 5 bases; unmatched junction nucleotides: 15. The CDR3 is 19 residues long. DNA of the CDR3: TGCGCCAGCAGCCAGGGCGGACTAGCGGGAGACGACCTTAGGGAGACCCAGTACTTC. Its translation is CASSQGGLAGDDLRETQYF.

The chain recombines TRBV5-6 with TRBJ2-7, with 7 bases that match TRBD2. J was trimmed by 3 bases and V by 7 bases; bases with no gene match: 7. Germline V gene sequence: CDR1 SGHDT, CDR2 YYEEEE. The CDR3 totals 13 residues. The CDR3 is CASGGSGDYEQYF. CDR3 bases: TGTGCCAGCGGGGGAAGCGGGGACTACGAGCAGTACTTC.

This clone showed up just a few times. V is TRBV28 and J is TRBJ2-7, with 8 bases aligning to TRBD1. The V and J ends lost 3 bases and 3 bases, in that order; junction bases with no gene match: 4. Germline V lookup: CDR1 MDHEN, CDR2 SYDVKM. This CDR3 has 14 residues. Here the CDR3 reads CASSLTGANYEQYF. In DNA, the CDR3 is TGTGCCAGCAGTTTGACAGGGGCAAACTACGAGCAGTACTTC.

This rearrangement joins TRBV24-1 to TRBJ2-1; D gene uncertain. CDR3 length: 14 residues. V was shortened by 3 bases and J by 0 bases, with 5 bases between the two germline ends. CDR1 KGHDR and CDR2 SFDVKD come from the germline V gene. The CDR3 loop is CATSDTSSYNEQFF. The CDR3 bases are TGTGCCACCAGTGATACGAGCTCCTACAATGAGCAGTTCTTC.

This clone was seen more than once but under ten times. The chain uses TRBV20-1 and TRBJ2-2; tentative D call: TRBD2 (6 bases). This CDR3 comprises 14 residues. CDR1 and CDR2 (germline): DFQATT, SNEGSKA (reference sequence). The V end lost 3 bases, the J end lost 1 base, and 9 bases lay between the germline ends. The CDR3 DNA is TGCAGTGCTAGTGGCGGGGTGAACACCGGGGAGCTGTTTTTT. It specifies CSASGGVNTGELFF.

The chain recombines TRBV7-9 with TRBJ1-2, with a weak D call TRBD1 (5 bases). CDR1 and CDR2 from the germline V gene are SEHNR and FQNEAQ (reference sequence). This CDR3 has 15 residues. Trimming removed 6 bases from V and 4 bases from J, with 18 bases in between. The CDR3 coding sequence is TGTGCCAGCAGTCCCGGCCGTGGGGCTGCCTATGGCTACACCTTC. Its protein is CASSPGRGAAYGYTF. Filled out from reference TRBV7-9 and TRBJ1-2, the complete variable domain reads DTGVSQNPRHKITKRGQNVTFRCDPISEHNRLYWYRQTLGQGPEFLTYFQNEAQLEKSRLLSDRFSAERPKGSFSTLEIQRTEQGDSAMYLCASSPGRGAAYGYTFGSGTRLTVV.

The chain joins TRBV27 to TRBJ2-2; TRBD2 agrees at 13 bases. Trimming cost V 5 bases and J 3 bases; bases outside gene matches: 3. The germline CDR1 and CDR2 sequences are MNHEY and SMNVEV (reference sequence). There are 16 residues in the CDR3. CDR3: CASSPTSGRDTGELFF. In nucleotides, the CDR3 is TGTGCCAGCAGTCCAACTAGCGGGAGGGACACCGGGGAGCTGTTTTTT.

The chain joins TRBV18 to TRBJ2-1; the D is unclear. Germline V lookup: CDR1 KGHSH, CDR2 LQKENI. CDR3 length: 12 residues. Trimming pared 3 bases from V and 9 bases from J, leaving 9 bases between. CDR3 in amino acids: CASSPMELEQFF. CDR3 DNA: TGTGCCAGCTCACCCATGGAGCTTGAGCAGTTCTTC.

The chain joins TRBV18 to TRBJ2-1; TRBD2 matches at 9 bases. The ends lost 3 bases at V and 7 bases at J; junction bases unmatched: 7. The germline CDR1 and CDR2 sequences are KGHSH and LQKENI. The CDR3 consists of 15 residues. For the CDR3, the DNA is TGTGCCAGCTCACCGCCTAGCGGGATTGGGAATGAGCAGTTCTTC. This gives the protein CASSPPSGIGNEQFF.

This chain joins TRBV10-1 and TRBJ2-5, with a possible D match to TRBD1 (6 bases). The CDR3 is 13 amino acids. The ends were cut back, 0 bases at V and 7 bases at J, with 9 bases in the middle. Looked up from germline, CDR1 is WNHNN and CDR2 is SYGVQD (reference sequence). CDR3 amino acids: CASSESGAGTQYF. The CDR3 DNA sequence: TGCGCCAGCAGTGAGTCGGGGGCTGGGACCCAGTACTTC.

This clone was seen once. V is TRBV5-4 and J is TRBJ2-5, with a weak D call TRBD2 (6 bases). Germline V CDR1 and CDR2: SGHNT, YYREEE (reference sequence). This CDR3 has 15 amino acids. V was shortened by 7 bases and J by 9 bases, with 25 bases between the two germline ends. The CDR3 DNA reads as TGTGCCAGCCAATCGGGTAGACCTGGTGGGGAGGCCCAGTACTTC. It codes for CASQSGRPGGEAQYF.

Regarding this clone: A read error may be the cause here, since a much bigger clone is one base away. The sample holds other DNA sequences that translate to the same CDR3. The DNA for the CDR3 is TGTGCCAGCAGCCCAGAACCCGGACAGCCTAAGGGTGGCTATACCTTC. Its protein product is CASSPEPGQPKGGYTF. V usage is TRBV7-2 and J usage is TRBJ1-2; D may be TRBD1 (6 bases). The length of the CDR3 is 16 residues. Germline lookup yields CDR1 SGHTA and CDR2 FQGNSA.

CDR3 protein: CATSEASGSSYNEQFF. CDR3 DNA sequence: TGTGCCACCAGTGAGGCTAGCGGGAGCTCCTACAATGAGCAGTTCTTC. This chain uses TRBV24-1 with TRBJ2-1, with 10 bases that match TRBD2. The CDR3 is made up of 16 amino acids. The germline gives CDR1 KGHDR, CDR2 SFDVKD. V was clipped by 4 bases and J by 0 bases; unmatched bases: 2.

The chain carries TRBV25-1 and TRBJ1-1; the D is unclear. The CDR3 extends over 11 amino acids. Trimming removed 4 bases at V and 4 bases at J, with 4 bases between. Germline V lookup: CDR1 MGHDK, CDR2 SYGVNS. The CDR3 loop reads CASSGGTEAFF. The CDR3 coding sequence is TGTGCCAGCAGTGGCGGCACTGAAGCTTTCTTT.

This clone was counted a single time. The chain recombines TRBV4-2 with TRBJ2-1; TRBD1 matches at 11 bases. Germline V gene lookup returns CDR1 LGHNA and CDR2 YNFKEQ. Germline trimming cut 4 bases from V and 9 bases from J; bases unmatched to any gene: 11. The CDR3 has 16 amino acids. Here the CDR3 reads CASSLRTGGDSGEQFF. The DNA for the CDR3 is TGTGCCAGCAGCCTCCGGACAGGGGGCGATAGCGGTGAGCAGTTCTTC.

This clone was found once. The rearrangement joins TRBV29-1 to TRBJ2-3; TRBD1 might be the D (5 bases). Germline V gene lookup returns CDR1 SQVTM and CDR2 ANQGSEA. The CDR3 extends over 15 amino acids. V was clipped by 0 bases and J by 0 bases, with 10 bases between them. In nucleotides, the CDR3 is TGCAGCGTTGAAGATCGAGCAGGGAGCACAGATACGCAGTATTTT. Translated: CSVEDRAGSTDTQYF.

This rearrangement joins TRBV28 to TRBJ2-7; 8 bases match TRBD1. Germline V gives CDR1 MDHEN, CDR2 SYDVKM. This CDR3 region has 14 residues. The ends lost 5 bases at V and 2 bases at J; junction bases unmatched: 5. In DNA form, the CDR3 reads TGTGCCAGCAGTGGGGGACAGGCGGCCTACGAGCAGTACTTC. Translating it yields CASSGGQAAYEQYF.

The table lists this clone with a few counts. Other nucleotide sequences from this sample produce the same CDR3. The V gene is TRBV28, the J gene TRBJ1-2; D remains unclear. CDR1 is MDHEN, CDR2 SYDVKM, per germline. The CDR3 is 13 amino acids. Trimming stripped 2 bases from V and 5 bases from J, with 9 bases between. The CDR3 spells CASSLGGPYGYTF. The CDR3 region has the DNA TGTGCCAGCAGTTTAGGAGGCCCATATGGCTACACCTTC.

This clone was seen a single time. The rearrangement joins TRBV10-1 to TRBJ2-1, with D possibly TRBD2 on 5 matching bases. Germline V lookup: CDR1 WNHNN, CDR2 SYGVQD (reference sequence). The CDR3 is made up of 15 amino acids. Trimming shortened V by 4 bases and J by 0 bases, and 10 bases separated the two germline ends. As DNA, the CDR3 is TGCGCCAGCAGTGCCGGGATAATCTCCTACAATGAGCAGTTCTTC. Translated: CASSAGIISYNEQFF.

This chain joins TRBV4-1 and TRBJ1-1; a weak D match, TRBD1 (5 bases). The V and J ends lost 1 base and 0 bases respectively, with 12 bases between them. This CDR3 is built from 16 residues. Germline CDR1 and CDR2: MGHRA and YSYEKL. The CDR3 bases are TGCGCCAGCAGCCAAGTGGTTGCAGGGATGAACACTGAAGCTTTCTTT. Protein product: CASSQVVAGMNTEAFF.

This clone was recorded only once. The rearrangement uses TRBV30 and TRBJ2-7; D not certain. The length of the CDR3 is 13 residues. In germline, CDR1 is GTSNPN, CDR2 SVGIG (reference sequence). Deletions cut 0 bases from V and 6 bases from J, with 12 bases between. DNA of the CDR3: TGTGCCTGGAGTGTACTCTCGCCGGGCGAGCAGTACTTC. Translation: CAWSVLSPGEQYF.

CDR3: CASASGGSYEQYF. The DNA of the CDR3 is TGTGCCAGCGCTAGCGGGGGTTCCTACGAGCAGTACTTC. This chain links TRBV28 with TRBJ2-7, with TRBD2 matching 10 bases. J lost 1 base, V lost 8 bases, and 2 bases had no gene match. The germline V gene encodes CDR1 MDHEN and CDR2 SYDVKM. The CDR3 has 13 amino acids. Drawing the rest from reference TRBV28 and TRBJ2-7, the complete variable domain is DVKVTQSSRYLVKRTGEKVFLECVQDMDHENMFWYRQDPGLGLRLIYFSYDVKMKEKGDIPEGYSVSREKKERFSLILESASTNQTSMYLCASASGGSYEQYFGPGTRLTVT.

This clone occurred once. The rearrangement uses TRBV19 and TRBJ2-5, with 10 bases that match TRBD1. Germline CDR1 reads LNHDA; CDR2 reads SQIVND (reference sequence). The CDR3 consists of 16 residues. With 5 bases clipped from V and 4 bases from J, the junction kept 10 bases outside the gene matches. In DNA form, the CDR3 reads TGTGCCAGTAGTTCCGGGGACAGGGGTTTTGGAGAGACCCAGTACTTC. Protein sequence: CASSSGDRGFGETQYF.

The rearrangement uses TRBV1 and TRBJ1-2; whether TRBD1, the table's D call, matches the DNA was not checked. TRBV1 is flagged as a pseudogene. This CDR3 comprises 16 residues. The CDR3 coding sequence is TGCACCAGCAGCCACACAGCTCCCTCGCTCAGCTATGGCTACACCTTC. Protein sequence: CTSSHTAPSLSYGYTF.

CDR3 DNA: TGTGCCAGCAGTTTTAACGGAGAGAGCTATGGCTACACCTTC. This codes for CASSFNGESYGYTF. This sequence joins TRBV28 and TRBJ1-2; D is ambiguous. V lost 3 bases, J lost 4 bases, and 12 bases lay in between. The CDR3 length is 14 residues. Germline V lookup: CDR1 MDHEN, CDR2 SYDVKM.

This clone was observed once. CDR3 sequence: CASSPGQGGGYEQYF. The CDR3, as DNA: TGTGCCAGCAGCCCCGGACAGGGGGGCGGCTACGAGCAGTACTTC. V and J are TRBV7-7 and TRBJ2-7; 10 bases agree with TRBD1. The germline V gene encodes CDR1 SSHAT and CDR2 FNYEAQ (reference sequence). The ends lost 5 bases at V and 3 bases at J; junction bases unmatched: 7. The CDR3 covers 15 residues. Full variable domain (rest looked up from reference TRBV7-7 and TRBJ2-7): GAGVSQSPRYKVTKRGQDVTLRCDPISSHATLYWYQQALGQGPEFLTYFNYEAQPDKSGLPSDRFSAERPEGSISTLTIQRTEQRDSAMYRCASSPGQGGGYEQYFGPGTRLTVT.